This TCR beta chain stems from a study of shared clonotypes between healthy human individuals. Study-wide background: Each donor had three CD4 naive, three CD4 memory, two CD8 naive and one CD8 memory plate.

This clone has just one count. Its specificity is unknown. Other DNA sequences in this specimen translate into the identical CDR3. Germline loops: CDR1 KGHSH, CDR2 LQKENI. The CDR3 has 15 residues. The trim removed 2 bases at V and 3 bases at J, leaving 1 base unmatched. Broader study findings: The sharing of 4.5% to 6.5% of naive CD4 clonotypes was seen across a few donors.

Several immunoSEQ plates held equal portions of the genomic DNA taken from each subset. As handled by the study authors: Filtering differed for immunoSEQ, which gave only junction sequences without quality scores. Data came from immunoSEQ multiplex PCR; TCRdb stores just in-frame clones and leaves some out. The V and J calls and clone size are taken from that table; D and trimming were inferred from the DNA. The table lists 2 million to 3 million clones, more than 90% of them singletons. This chain joins TRBV18 and TRBJ1-6; 7 nucleotides align to TRBD1. The receptor was isolated from a man younger than 35 in good health. Sequenced sample: naive CD4+ T cells sorted from blood. Described subset: CD45RA+ positively selected. Here the CDR3 DNA reads TGTGCCAGCTCACCAGGACAGGTCTATAATTCACCCCTCCACTTT. This translates into CASSPGQVYNSPLHF.